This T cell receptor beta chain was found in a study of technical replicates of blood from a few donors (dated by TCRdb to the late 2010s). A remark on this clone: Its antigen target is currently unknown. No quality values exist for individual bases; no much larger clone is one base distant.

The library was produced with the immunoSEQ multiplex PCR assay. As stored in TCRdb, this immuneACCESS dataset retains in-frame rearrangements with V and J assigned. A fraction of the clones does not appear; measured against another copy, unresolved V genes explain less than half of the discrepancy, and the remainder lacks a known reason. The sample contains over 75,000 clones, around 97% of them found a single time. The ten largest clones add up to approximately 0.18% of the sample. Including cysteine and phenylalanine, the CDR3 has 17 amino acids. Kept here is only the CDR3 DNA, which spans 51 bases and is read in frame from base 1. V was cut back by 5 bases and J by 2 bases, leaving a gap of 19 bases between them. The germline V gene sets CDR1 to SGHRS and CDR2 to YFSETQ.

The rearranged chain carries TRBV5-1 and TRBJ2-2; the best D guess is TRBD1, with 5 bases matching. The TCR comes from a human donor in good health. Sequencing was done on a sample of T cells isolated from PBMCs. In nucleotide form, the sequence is TGCGCCAGCAGTGACAGTGGCGGACGACCAAACACCGGGGAGCTGTTTTTT. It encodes CASSDSGGRPNTGELFF.